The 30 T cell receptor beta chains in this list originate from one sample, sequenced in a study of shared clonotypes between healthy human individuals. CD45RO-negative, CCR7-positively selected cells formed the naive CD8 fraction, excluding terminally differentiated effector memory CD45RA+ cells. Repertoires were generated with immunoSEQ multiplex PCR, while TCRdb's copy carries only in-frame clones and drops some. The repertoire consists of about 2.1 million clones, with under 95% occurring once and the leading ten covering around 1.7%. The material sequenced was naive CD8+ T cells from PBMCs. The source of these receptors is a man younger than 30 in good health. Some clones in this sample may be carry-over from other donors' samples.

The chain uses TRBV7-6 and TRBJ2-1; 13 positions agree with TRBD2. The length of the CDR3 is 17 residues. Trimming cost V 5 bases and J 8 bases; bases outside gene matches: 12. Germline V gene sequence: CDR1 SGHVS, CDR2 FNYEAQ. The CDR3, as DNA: TGTGCCAGCAGCGAGTGGACTAGCGGGAGAAGTGGGGATGAGCAGTTCTTC. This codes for CASSEWTSGRSGDEQFF.

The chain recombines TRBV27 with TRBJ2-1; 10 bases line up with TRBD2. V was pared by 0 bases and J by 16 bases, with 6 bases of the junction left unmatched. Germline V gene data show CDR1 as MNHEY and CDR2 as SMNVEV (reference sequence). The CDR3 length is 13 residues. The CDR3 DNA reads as TGTGCCAGCAGTTTATCGGGCCTAGCGGGAGTCTTCTTC. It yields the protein CASSLSGLAGVFF.

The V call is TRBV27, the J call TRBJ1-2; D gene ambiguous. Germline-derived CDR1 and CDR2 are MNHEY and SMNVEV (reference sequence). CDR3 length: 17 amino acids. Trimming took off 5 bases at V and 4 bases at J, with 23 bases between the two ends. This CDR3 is CASSPTPPGRTGYGYTF. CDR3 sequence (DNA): TGTGCCAGCAGTCCCACCCCCCCGGGGAGGACCGGCTATGGCTACACCTTC.

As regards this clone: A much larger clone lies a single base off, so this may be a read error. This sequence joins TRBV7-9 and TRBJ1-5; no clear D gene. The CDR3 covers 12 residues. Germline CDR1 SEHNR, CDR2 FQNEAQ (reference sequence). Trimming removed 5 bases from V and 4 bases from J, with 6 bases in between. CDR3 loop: CASSVGNQPQHF. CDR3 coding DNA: TGTGCCAGCAGCGTAGGGAATCAGCCCCAGCATTTT.

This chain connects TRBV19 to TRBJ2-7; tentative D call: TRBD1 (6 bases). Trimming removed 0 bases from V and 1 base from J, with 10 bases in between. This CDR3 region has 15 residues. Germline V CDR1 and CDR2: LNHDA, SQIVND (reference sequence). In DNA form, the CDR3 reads TGTGCCAGTAGTATAGATCCGAGGGGGTCCTACGAGCAGTACTTC. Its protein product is CASSIDPRGSYEQYF. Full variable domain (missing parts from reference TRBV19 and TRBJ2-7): DGGITQSPKYLFRKEGQNVTLSCEQNLNHDAMYWYRQDPGQGLRLIYYSQIVNDFQKGDIAEGYSVSREKKESFPLTVTSAQKNPTAFYLCASSIDPRGSYEQYFGPGTRLTVT.

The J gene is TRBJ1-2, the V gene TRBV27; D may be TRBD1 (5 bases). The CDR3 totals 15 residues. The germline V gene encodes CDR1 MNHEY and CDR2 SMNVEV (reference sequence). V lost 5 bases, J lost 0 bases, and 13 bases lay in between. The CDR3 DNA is TGTGCCAGCAGTCCCCGTGGGGCAGCTAACTATGGCTACACCTTC. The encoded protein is CASSPRGAANYGYTF.

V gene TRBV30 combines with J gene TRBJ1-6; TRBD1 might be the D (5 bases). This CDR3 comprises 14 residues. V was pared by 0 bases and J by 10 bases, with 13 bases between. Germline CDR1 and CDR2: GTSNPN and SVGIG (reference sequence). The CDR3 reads CAWSVRGIPSPLHF. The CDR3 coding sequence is TGTGCCTGGAGTGTTCGGGGGATACCCTCACCCCTCCACTTT.

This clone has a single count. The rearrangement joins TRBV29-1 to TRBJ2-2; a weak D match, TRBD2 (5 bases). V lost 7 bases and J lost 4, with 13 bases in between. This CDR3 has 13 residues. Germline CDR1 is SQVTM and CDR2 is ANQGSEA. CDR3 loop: CSAQLGSTGELFF. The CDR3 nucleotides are TGCAGCGCCCAGCTAGGGAGCACCGGGGAGCTGTTTTTT.

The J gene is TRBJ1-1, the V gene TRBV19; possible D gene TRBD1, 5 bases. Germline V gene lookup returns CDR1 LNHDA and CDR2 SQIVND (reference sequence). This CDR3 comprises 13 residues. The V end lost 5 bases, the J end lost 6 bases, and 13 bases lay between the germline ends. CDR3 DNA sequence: TGTGCCAGTAGTCGGGGCACCCGCCCTGAAGCTTTCTTT. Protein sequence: CASSRGTRPEAFF.

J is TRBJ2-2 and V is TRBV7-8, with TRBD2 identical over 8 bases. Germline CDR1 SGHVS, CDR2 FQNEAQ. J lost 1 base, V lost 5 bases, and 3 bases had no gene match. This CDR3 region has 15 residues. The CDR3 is CASSMGLENTGELFF. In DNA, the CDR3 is TGTGCCAGCAGCATGGGACTAGAGAACACCGGGGAGCTGTTTTTT.

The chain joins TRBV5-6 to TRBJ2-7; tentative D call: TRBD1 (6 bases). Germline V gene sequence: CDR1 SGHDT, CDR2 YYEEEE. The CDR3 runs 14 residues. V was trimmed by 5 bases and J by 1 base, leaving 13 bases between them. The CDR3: CASSSTGDSYEQYF. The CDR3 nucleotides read TGTGCCAGCAGTTCGACAGGTGATTCCTACGAGCAGTACTTC.

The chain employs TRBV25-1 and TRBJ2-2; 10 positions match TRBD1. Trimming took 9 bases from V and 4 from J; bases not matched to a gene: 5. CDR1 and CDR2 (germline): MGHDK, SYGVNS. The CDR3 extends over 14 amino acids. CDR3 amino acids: CASKTGGSTGELFF. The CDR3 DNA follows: TGTGCCAGTAAGACAGGGGGCAGCACCGGGGAGCTGTTTTTT.

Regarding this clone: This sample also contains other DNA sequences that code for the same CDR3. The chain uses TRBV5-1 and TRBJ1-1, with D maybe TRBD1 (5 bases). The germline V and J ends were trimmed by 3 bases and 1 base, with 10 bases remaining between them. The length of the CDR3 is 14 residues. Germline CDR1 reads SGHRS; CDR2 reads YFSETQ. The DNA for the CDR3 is TGCGCCAGCAGCTGGACGGGGGGGAACACTGAAGCTTTCTTT. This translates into CASSWTGGNTEAFF.

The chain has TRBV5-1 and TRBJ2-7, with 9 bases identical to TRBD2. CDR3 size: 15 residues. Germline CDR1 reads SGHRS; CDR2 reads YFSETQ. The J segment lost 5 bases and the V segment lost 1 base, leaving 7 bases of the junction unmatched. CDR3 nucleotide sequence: TGCGCCAGCAGCTTGACGGGACTAGCTCCCAACGAGCAGTACTTC. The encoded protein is CASSLTGLAPNEQYF. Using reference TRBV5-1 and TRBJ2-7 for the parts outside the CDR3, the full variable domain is KAGVTQTPRYLIKTRGQQVTLSCSPISGHRSVSWYQQTPGQGLQFLFEYFSETQRNKGNFPGRFSGRQFSNSRSEMNVSTLELGDSALYLCASSLTGLAPNEQYFGPGTRLTVT.

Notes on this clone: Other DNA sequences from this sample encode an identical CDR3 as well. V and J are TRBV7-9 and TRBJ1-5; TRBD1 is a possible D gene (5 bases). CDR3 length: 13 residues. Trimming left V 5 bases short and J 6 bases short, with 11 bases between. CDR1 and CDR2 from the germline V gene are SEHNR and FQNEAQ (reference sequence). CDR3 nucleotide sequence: TGTGCCAGCAGCCTCGGGGGAAGTCAGCCCCAGCATTTT. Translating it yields CASSLGGSQPQHF.

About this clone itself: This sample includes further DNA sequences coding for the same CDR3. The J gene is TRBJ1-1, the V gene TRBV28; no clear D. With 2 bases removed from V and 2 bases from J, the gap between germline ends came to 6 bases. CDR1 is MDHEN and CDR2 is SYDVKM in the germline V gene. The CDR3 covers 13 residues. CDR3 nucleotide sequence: TGTGCCAGCAGTTTAACGGTAAACACTGAAGCTTTCTTT. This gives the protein CASSLTVNTEAFF. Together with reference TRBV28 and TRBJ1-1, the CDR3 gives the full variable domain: DVKVTQSSRYLVKRTGEKVFLECVQDMDHENMFWYRQDPGLGLRLIYFSYDVKMKEKGDIPEGYSVSREKKERFSLILESASTNQTSMYLCASSLTVNTEAFFGQGTRLTVV.

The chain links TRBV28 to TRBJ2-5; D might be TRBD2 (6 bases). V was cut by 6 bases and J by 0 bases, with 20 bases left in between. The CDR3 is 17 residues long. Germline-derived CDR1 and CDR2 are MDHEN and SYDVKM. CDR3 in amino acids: CASSHAASAKYQETQYF. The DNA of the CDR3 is TGTGCCAGCAGCCACGCCGCTAGCGCTAAGTACCAAGAGACCCAGTACTTC. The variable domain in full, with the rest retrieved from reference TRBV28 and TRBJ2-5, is DVKVTQSSRYLVKRTGEKVFLECVQDMDHENMFWYRQDPGLGLRLIYFSYDVKMKEKGDIPEGYSVSREKKERFSLILESASTNQTSMYLCASSHAASAKYQETQYFGPGTRLLVL.

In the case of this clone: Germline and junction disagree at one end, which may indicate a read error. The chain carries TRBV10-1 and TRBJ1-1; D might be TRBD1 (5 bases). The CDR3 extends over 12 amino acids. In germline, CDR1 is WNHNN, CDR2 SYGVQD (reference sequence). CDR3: CASSEYGGEAFF. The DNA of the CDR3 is TGCGCCAGCAGCGAGTATGGGGGTGAAGCTTTCTTT.

CDR3 loop: CASSFSPGQGPNGNYGYTF. The CDR3 nucleotides read TGTGCCAGCAGCTTTTCCCCGGGACAGGGGCCGAACGGTAACTATGGCTACACCTTC. The chain has TRBV13 and TRBJ1-2; 10 nucleotides agree with TRBD1. Germline CDR1 and CDR2: PRHDT and FYEKMQ (reference sequence). With 3 bases clipped from V and 1 base from J, the junction kept 14 bases outside the gene matches. The CDR3 extends over 19 amino acids.

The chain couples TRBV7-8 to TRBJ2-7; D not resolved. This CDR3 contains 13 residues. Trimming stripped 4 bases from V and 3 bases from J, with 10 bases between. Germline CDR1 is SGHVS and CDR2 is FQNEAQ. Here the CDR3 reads CASSSRSRYEQYF. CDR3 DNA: TGTGCCAGCAGCTCCCGGTCCCGCTACGAGCAGTACTTC.

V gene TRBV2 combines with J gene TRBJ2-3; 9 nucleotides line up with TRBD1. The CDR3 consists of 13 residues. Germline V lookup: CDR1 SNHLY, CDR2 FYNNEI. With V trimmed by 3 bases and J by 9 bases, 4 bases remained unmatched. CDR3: CASSDGTGYTQYF. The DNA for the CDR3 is TGTGCCAGCAGTGATGGGACAGGGTACACGCAGTATTTT.

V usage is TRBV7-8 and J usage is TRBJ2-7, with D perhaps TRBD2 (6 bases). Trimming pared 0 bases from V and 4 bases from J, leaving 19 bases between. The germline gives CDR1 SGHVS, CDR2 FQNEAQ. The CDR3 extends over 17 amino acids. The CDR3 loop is CASSLASGLLYGYEQYF. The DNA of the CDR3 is TGTGCCAGCAGCTTAGCGTCGGGACTTCTTTATGGGTACGAGCAGTACTTC.

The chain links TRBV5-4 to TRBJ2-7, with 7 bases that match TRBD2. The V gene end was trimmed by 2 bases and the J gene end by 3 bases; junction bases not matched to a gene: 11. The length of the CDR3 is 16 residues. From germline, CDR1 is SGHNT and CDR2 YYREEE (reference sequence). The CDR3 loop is CASSFSEWEGVYEQYF. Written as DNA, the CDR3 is TGTGCCAGCAGCTTCAGCGAGTGGGAGGGTGTCTACGAGCAGTACTTC.

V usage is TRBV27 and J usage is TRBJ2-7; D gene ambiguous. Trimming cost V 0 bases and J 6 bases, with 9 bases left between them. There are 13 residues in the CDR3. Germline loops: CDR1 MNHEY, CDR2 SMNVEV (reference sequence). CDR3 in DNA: TGTGCCAGCAGTTTATCTGTCTATCTCGAGCAGTACTTC. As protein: CASSLSVYLEQYF.

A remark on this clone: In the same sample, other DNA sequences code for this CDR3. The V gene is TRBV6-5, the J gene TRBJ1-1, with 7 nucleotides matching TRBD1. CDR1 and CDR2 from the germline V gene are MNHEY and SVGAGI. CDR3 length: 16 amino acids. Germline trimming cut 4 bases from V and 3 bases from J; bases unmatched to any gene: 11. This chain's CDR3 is CASSSPTGQIDTEAFF. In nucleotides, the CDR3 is TGTGCCAGCAGTTCCCCCACGGGACAGATCGACACTGAAGCTTTCTTT.

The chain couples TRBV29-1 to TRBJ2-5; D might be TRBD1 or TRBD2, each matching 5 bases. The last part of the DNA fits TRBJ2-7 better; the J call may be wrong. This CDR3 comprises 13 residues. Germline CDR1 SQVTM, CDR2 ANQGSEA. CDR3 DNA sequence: TGCAGCGTACCCGGGACGGAATCCTACGAGCAGTACTTC. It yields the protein CSVPGTESYEQYF.

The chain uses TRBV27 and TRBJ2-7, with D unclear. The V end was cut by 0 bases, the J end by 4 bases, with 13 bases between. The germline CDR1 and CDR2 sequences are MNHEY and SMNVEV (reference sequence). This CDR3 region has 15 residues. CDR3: CASSLSSARRYEQYF. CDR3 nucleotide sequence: TGTGCCAGCAGTTTATCGTCCGCACGGCGTTACGAGCAGTACTTC.

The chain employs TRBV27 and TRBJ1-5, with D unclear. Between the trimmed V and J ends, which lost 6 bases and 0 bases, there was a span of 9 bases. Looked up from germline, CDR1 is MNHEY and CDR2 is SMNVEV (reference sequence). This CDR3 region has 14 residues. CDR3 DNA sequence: TGTGCCAGCAGGGGCCTTAATAGCAATCAGCCCCAGCATTTT. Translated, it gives CASRGLNSNQPQHF.

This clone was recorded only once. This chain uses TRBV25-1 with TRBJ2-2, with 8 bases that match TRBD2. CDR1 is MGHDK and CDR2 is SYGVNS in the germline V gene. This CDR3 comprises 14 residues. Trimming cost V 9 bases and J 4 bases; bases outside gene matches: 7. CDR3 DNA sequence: TGTGCCAGTGTACTAGCGGACCCCACCGGGGAGCTGTTTTTT. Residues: CASVLADPTGELFF.

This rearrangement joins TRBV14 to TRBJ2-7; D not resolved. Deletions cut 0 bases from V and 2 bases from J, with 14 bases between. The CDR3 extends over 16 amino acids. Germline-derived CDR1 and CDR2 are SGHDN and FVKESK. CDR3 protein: CASSQDGNHPTYEQYF. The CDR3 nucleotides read TGTGCCAGCAGCCAAGATGGGAACCATCCCACCTACGAGCAGTACTTC.